The 4 T cell receptor beta chains below were found in one sample sequenced in a study of blood T cell repertoires in COVID-19. The assay was immunoSEQ multiplex PCR, and TCRdb's table has in-frame clones only and misses some. The sample lists roughly 250,000 clones, about nine tenths occurring once. Material for sequencing was peripheral blood. These receptors were collected from a man between 60 and 70 years old who had recovered from COVID-19.

The chain recombines TRBV11-2 with TRBJ1-6, with D perhaps TRBD1 (5 bases). Trimming took 6 bases from V and 6 from J, leaving 15 bases between them. CDR1 is SGHAT, CDR2 FQNNGV, per germline. The CDR3 spans 15 residues. In nucleotides, the CDR3 is TGTGCCAGCAGTTGGAATGTGGGGGGTAATTCACCCCTCCACTTT. It translates to CASSWNVGGNSPLHF.

The gene calls are TRBV14 and TRBJ2-7; TRBD1 is a possible D gene (5 bases). Germline V CDR1 and CDR2: SGHDN, FVKESK. Trimming left V 4 bases short and J 0 bases short, with 10 bases between. This CDR3 is built from 14 residues. The chain's CDR3 is CASSPAGFSYEQYF. CDR3 DNA: TGTGCCAGCAGCCCCGCAGGGTTCTCCTACGAGCAGTACTTC.

The CDR3 DNA is TGTGCCAGCAGCTTAGGGACTAGGGGCGAGGGGGGCACCGGGGAGCTGTTTTTT. Amino acids: CASSLGTRGEGGTGELFF. This rearrangement joins TRBV5-4 to TRBJ2-2; TRBD2 matches 8 bases. The germline V gene has CDR1 SGHNT and CDR2 YYREEE (reference sequence). This CDR3 is built from 18 residues. Germline trimming cut 2 bases from V and 4 bases from J; bases unmatched to any gene: 13.

The chain is built from TRBV5-1 and TRBJ1-2, with D possibly being TRBD1 (6 bases). This CDR3 is 13 amino acids long. Trimming removed 4 bases from V and 4 bases from J, with 11 bases in between. CDR1 is SGHRS and CDR2 is YFSETQ in the germline V gene. The CDR3 sequence: CASSKDSFYGYTF. The CDR3 DNA reads TGCGCCAGCAGCAAGGACAGTTTCTATGGCTACACCTTC.